This TCR beta chain came from a study of identical twins. No donor was unhealthy or non-Caucasian. TCRdb re-analysed the 5' RACE reads in MiXCR, keeping a single row per CDR3 protein. The table lists about 470,000 distinct CDR3 sequences, 24% of them singletons. This clonotype was observed a few times. J was trimmed by 2 bases and V by 2 bases; bases with no gene match: 2. This CDR3 contains 14 residues. The V gene's germline CDR1 is SGDLS and CDR2 YYNGEE. This same sample was also taken into another study, of T cells expressing NK-cell markers. That work states: Of the CD8+ T cells in more than five donors, about 1.0-7.5% belonged to dominant NKG2C+ clonotypes.

Sequencing was done on a sample of CD4+ T cells sorted from blood. This sequence originates from a woman under 30 in good health. The J gene is TRBJ2-7, the V gene TRBV9, with TRBD1 identical over 9 bases. Here the CDR3 DNA reads TGTGCCAGCAGCGTGACAGGGGGGGCCTACGAGCAGTACTTC. Its translation is CASSVTGGAYEQYF.